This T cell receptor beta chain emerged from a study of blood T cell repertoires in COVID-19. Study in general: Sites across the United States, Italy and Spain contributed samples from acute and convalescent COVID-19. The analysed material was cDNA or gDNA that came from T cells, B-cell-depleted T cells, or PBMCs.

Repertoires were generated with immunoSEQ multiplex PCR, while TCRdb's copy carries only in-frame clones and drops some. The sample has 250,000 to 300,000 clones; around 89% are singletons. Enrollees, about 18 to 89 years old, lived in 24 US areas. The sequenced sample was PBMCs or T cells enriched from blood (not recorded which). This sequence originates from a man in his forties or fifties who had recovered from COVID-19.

The CDR3 is CASSPGTGVTNEKLFF. CDR3 nucleotide sequence: TGTGCCAGTAGTCCCGGGACAGGGGTGACTAATGAAAAACTGTTTTTT. The chain combines TRBV19 with TRBJ1-4, with 10 bases that match TRBD1. Germline trimming cut 5 bases from V and 2 bases from J; bases unmatched to any gene: 5. From germline, CDR1 is LNHDA and CDR2 SQIVND (reference sequence). CDR3 length equals 16 residues.